What follows are 14 T cell receptor beta chains derived from one specimen sequenced in a study of blood T cell repertoires in COVID-19. Assay: immunoSEQ multiplex PCR; the TCRdb copy retains only in-frame clones and omits some. The table includes 300,000 to 500,000 clones, approximately 90% detected once. What was sequenced was PBMCs or T cells enriched from blood (not recorded which). Receptors originate from a woman in her thirties with acute COVID-19.

The chain combines TRBV5-6 with TRBJ2-1; 7 positions match TRBD2. V dropped 4 bases and J dropped 2; count of bases not matched to a gene: 12. From germline, CDR1 is SGHDT and CDR2 YYEEEE. CDR3 length equals 17 residues. DNA of the CDR3: TGTGCCAGCAGCGCCCCCGTGGGGGGGGAAACCTACAATGAGCAGTTCTTC. Its protein is CASSAPVGGETYNEQFF. Together with reference TRBV5-6 and TRBJ2-1, the CDR3 gives the full variable domain: DAGVTQSPTHLIKTRGQQVTLRCSPKSGHDTVSWYQQALGQGPQFIFQYYEEEERQRGNFPDRFSGHQFPNYSSELNVNALLLGDSALYLCASSAPVGGETYNEQFFGPGTRLTVL.

The chain's CDR3 is CASSPGRFVEPQHF. The CDR3 DNA follows: TGCGCCAGCAGCCCTGGGAGATTTGTGGAGCCCCAGCATTTT. The V gene is TRBV4-1, the J gene TRBJ1-5; no definite D call. Trimming pared 4 bases from V and 8 bases from J, leaving 15 bases between. The CDR3 has 14 amino acids. Looked up from germline, CDR1 is MGHRA and CDR2 is YSYEKL.

The chain recombines TRBV9 with TRBJ2-1, with 8 bases aligning to TRBD2. V shed 6 bases, J shed 0 bases, and the junction held 5 bases outside the gene matches. CDR1 is SGDLS and CDR2 is YYNGEE in the germline V gene. The CDR3 contains 15 residues. Here the CDR3 reads CASTSSGSSYNEQFF. The CDR3 bases are TGTGCCAGCACCTCCAGCGGGAGCTCCTACAATGAGCAGTTCTTC.

The rearrangement joins TRBV12-3 or TRBV12-4 to TRBJ2-7, with 8 nucleotides matching TRBD1. The CDR3 runs to 13 residues. V shed 4 bases and J 5 bases; nucleotides not matched to a gene: 4. The DNA of the CDR3 is TGTGCCAGCAGTTCAACAGGGGGGAACGAGCAGTACTTC. Translation: CASSSTGGNEQYF.

The rearrangement joins TRBV5-4 to TRBJ1-2, with D tentatively TRBD1 (6 bases). This CDR3 is 16 amino acids long. V was shortened by 0 bases and J by 3 bases, with 15 bases between the two germline ends. Germline V CDR1 and CDR2: SGHNT, YYREEE (reference sequence). For the CDR3, the DNA is TGTGCCAGCAGCTTGGCCAGGGCAGGGGTTTACTATGGCTACACCTTC. Protein: CASSLARAGVYYGYTF.

As DNA, the CDR3 is TGTGCCAGCAGCCGCAGGACCTACGAGCAGTACTTC. Its protein is CASSRRTYEQYF. The chain employs TRBV5-6 and TRBJ2-7; D call uncertain. CDR1 and CDR2 (germline): SGHDT, YYEEEE. The CDR3 contains 12 residues. Trimming removed 4 bases at V and 2 bases at J, with 7 bases between.

The V call is TRBV6-1, the J call TRBJ2-3, with D maybe TRBD2 (5 bases). V lost 1 base, J lost 2 bases, and 7 bases lay in between. Germline CDR1 is MNHNS and CDR2 is SASEGT. The CDR3 contains 14 residues. CDR3 residues: CASSEVGLTDTQYF. CDR3 nucleotide sequence: TGTGCCAGCAGTGAAGTTGGACTCACAGATACGCAGTATTTT.

This chain uses TRBV19 with TRBJ2-1; 8 nucleotides line up with TRBD1. The germline V gene has CDR1 LNHDA and CDR2 SQIVND (reference sequence). V dropped 4 bases and J dropped 8; count of bases not matched to a gene: 4. The CDR3 runs 13 residues. CDR3 nucleotide sequence: TGTGCCAGTAGTAAACCAGGGGGCGATGAGCAGTTCTTC. It is translated as CASSKPGGDEQFF.

The CDR3 DNA reads TGTGCCAGCAGCGATCAACCGGACAGACTCCTGATCTACAATGAGCAGTTCTTC. Translation gives CASSDQPDRLLIYNEQFF. The chain recombines TRBV21-1 with TRBJ2-1; TRBD1, the D gene given by the table, was not confirmed from the DNA. TRBV21-1 is a pseudogene. CDR3 length: 18 amino acids.

V gene TRBV4-1 combines with J gene TRBJ2-7, with 7 bases aligning to TRBD1. Germline CDR1 reads MGHRA; CDR2 reads YSYEKL. The CDR3 is 15 amino acids. Germline trimming cut 1 base from V and 5 bases from J; bases unmatched to any gene: 8. In DNA, the CDR3 is TGCGCCAGCAGCCAAGCCGATAGGGGGCGGGACGAGCAGTACTTC. Amino acids: CASSQADRGRDEQYF.

This sequence joins TRBV6-2 or TRBV6-3 and TRBJ1-4, with TRBD1 identical over 7 bases. The J segment lost 6 bases and the V segment lost 5 bases, leaving 9 bases of the junction unmatched. Germline-derived CDR1 and CDR2 are MNHEY and SVGEGT. CDR3 length: 15 residues. DNA for the CDR3: TGTGCCAGCAGTCCACACGTAACAGGGGATGAAAAACTGTTTTTT. Its translation: CASSPHVTGDEKLFF.

In DNA form, the CDR3 reads TGTGCCAGCAGCAACGTGGGGACTAGCGGGGCAGATACGCAGTATTTT. As protein: CASSNVGTSGADTQYF. This chain links TRBV7-2 with TRBJ2-3; 13 bases are shared with TRBD2. Germline CDR1 reads SGHTA; CDR2 reads FQGNSA. The length of the CDR3 is 16 residues. V gave up 5 bases and J gave up 4 bases; unmatched junction bases: 6. The complete variable domain, with remaining parts taken from reference TRBV7-2 and TRBJ2-3, reads GAGVSQSPSNKVTEKGKDVELRCDPISGHTALYWYRQSLGQGLEFLIYFQGNSAPDKSGLPSDRFSAERTGGSVSTLTIQRTQQEDSAVYLCASSNVGTSGADTQYFGPGTRLTVL.

This clone was seen a handful of times. CDR3 sequence reads: CAARRGGNTGELFF. In nucleotides, the CDR3 is TGTGCCGCTAGGAGAGGGGGGAACACCGGGGAGCTGTTTTTT. This chain uses TRBV19 with TRBJ2-2, with D perhaps matching TRBD1 (6 bases). The V end lost 11 bases, the J end lost 1 base, and 14 bases lay between the germline ends. CDR3 length equals 14 residues. CDR1 is LNHDA, CDR2 SQIVND, per germline (reference sequence).

This chain joins TRBV28 and TRBJ1-4; TRBD1 matches at 12 bases. Germline CDR1 MDHEN, CDR2 SYDVKM. V dropped 6 bases and J dropped 3; count of bases not matched to a gene: 8. This CDR3 has 17 residues. CDR3 loop: CASRNRDRGLSNEKLFF. DNA of the CDR3: TGTGCCAGCAGGAACCGGGACAGGGGGCTGTCTAATGAAAAACTGTTTTTT.